The 27 T cell receptor beta chains reported below all come from one sample, sequenced in a study of T cell repertoires in cytomegalovirus infection. Their target antigens are unknown. TCRdb itself ran the reads through MiXCR, one entry per CDR3 protein. The table lists about 920,000 distinct CDR3 sequences, around a third of them singletons, with around 15% in the top ten. This material consisted of cultured CD8+ T cells from PBMCs, taken from culture after CMV antigen stimulation. These receptors were collected from a human donor in good health (CMV status not recorded). Some clones in this sample may be carry-over from other donors' samples.

The chain employs TRBV7-9 and TRBJ1-2; 9 nucleotides agree with TRBD1. The germline V gene encodes CDR1 SEHNR and CDR2 FQNEAQ (reference sequence). The length of the CDR3 is 15 residues. After removal of 6 bases from V and 0 bases from J, the junction contained 5 bases not matched to a gene. CDR3: CASSVTGGSNYGYTF. Here the CDR3 DNA reads TGTGCCAGCAGTGTCACAGGGGGCTCTAACTATGGCTACACCTTC.

This clonotype has just one count. This chain joins TRBV6-5 and TRBJ1-2; no definite D call. The CDR3 spans 13 residues. The V and J ends lost 5 bases and 5 bases respectively, with 12 bases between them. Germline CDR1 is MNHEY and CDR2 is SVGAGI. CDR3 nucleotides: TGTGCCAGCAGTCTCCTCGAGAGATATGGCTACACCTTC. Encoded protein: CASSLLERYGYTF.

This clonotype appeared many times. This chain connects TRBV7-2 to TRBJ1-1; unclear D gene. Per the germline V gene, CDR1 is SGHTA and CDR2 is FQGNSA. The CDR3 is 18 residues long. V was pared by 1 base and J by 0 bases, with 18 bases between. The CDR3, as DNA: TGTGCCAGCAGCTTAGATCACCCGGGGTTCGCGATGAACACTGAAGCTTTCTTT. Protein product: CASSLDHPGFAMNTEAFF.

This clonotype came up many times. CDR3 sequence: CASRRADPDRINEKLFF. CDR3 coding DNA: TGTGCCAGCAGAAGGGCTGATCCTGACAGGATAAATGAAAAACTGTTTTTT. The chain recombines TRBV7-4 with TRBJ1-4, with D possibly being TRBD1 (6 bases). V lost 6 bases and J lost 5, with 22 bases in between. The CDR3 sequence is 17 residues long. From germline, CDR1 is SGHVT and CDR2 SQSDAQ.

This clonotype showed up just once. The chain recombines TRBV29-1 with TRBJ1-2; D not certain. Between the trimmed V and J ends, which lost 1 base and 7 bases, there was a span of 7 bases. The germline CDR1 and CDR2 sequences are SQVTM and ANQGSEA. CDR3 length: 11 amino acids. This CDR3 reads CSVEAERGYTF. CDR3 coding DNA: TGCAGCGTTGAAGCCGAACGTGGCTACACCTTC. The full variable domain, with the rest looked up from reference TRBV29-1 and TRBJ1-2, is SAVISQKPSRDICQRGTSLTIQCQVDSQVTMMFWYRQQPGQSLTLIATANQGSEATYESGFVIDKFPISRPNLTFSTLTVSNMSPEDSSIYLCSVEAERGYTFGSGTRLTVV.

The V gene is TRBV6-6, the J gene TRBJ1-2; D call uncertain. The germline V gene has CDR1 MNHNY and CDR2 SVGAGI (reference sequence). The CDR3 spans 13 residues. Trimming stripped 2 bases from V and 8 bases from J, with 12 bases between. The CDR3 DNA is TGTGCCAGCAGTTACGGATCATCAGACGGCTACACCTTC. The encoded protein is CASSYGSSDGYTF.

This clonotype was counted only a few times. V gene TRBV2 combines with J gene TRBJ2-1; D is tentatively TRBD1 or TRBD2 (5 bases each). Trimming removed 5 bases from V and 11 bases from J, with 25 bases in between. The CDR3 has 16 residues. CDR1 SNHLY and CDR2 FYNNEI come from the germline V gene. The CDR3 coding sequence is TGTGCCAGCAGTATGGGCTTGGGACCGGCTGCTCTTCAGCAGTTCTTC. Amino acid sequence: CASSMGLGPAALQQFF.

This clonotype was counted only a few times. The chain recombines TRBV7-9 with TRBJ2-5; 9 nucleotides align to TRBD1. The CDR3 covers 17 residues. V dropped 4 bases and J dropped 9; count of bases not matched to a gene: 18. Germline values: CDR1 SEHNR, CDR2 FQNEAQ (reference sequence). CDR3 in DNA: TGTGCCAGCAGCTCATCCGGGACAGGGCCTCCCAAGAGGGCCCAGTACTTC. It is translated as CASSSSGTGPPKRAQYF.

This chain links TRBV5-5 with TRBJ1-5; the D is unclear. The CDR3 has 15 residues. The germline V gene has CDR1 SGHKS and CDR2 YYEKEE (reference sequence). V was clipped by 3 bases and J by 7 bases, with 17 bases between them. The DNA of the CDR3 is TGTGCCAGCAGCTCGTGGGAGGGTACACAGCAGCCCCAGCATTTT. Its protein is CASSSWEGTQQPQHF.

The chain employs TRBV4-1 and TRBJ2-3; a possible D gene is TRBD1 (6 bases). The CDR3 loop spans 17 amino acids. V lost 4 bases, J lost 4 bases, and 21 bases lay in between. Germline V gene sequence: CDR1 MGHRA, CDR2 YSYEKL. The CDR3 DNA reads as TGCGCCAGCAGCCTAGCTTGGGTTCGGGACATGGCAGATACGCAGTATTTT. Its translation is CASSLAWVRDMADTQYF.

The V gene is TRBV7-8, the J gene TRBJ1-1; 7 nucleotides match TRBD1. The V gene end was trimmed by 5 bases and the J gene end by 3 bases; junction bases not matched to a gene: 6. From germline, CDR1 is SGHVS and CDR2 FQNEAQ. CDR3 length equals 14 residues. CDR3 DNA sequence: TGTGCCAGCAGCCCAACAGGGGCCGACACTGAAGCTTTCTTT. Its protein product is CASSPTGADTEAFF.

The chain's CDR3 is CASMWGDTGELFF. The CDR3 DNA reads TGTGCCAGCATGTGGGGGGACACCGGGGAGCTGTTTTTT. The chain recombines TRBV12-3 or TRBV12-4 with TRBJ2-2; possibly TRBD2 for D (6 bases). The V and J ends lost 7 bases and 3 bases respectively, with 9 bases between them. The CDR3 extends over 13 amino acids.

The rearrangement uses TRBV28 and TRBJ1-1; D might be TRBD1 (6 bases). The CDR3 consists of 14 residues. Trimming cost V 6 bases and J 4 bases, with 15 bases left between them. The germline V gene encodes CDR1 MDHEN and CDR2 SYDVKM. CDR3 sequence: CASRPRTELTEAFF. The CDR3 region has the DNA TGTGCCAGCAGGCCGAGGACAGAGCTCACTGAAGCTTTCTTT.

This clonotype was detected a few times. The V gene is TRBV27, the J gene TRBJ1-2, with D maybe TRBD1 (5 bases). The V gene lost 2 bases and the J gene lost 3 bases, with 7 bases spanning the gap. The length of the CDR3 is 13 residues. The germline gives CDR1 MNHEY, CDR2 SMNVEV (reference sequence). The CDR3 bases are TGTGCCAGCAGTTTAACCAGGGACTATGGCTACACCTTC. Translating it yields CASSLTRDYGYTF.

This clonotype has a count of ten or more. The J gene is TRBJ1-1, the V gene TRBV7-9; D is undetermined. The CDR3 spans 15 residues. Germline CDR1 is SEHNR and CDR2 is FQNEAQ (reference sequence). Between the trimmed V and J ends, which lost 5 bases and 3 bases, there was a span of 16 bases. The CDR3 DNA reads as TGTGCCAGCAGCCGGGGTGGCACCCGGGACACTGAAGCTTTCTTT. Translating it yields CASSRGGTRDTEAFF.

V usage is TRBV27 and J usage is TRBJ1-4, with D possibly matching TRBD1 (5 bases). Per germline, CDR1 MNHEY and CDR2 SMNVEV (reference sequence). V lost 5 bases, J lost 4 bases, and 17 bases lay in between. CDR3 length: 16 amino acids. The CDR3 DNA reads as TGTGCCAGCAGTCCCCTTTCGACAGCAGTTAATGAAAAACTGTTTTTT. Translation: CASSPLSTAVNEKLFF.

This clonotype has only a few counts. The V call is TRBV25-1, the J call TRBJ1-4; no definite D call. The CDR3 is made up of 15 amino acids. CDR1 MGHDK and CDR2 SYGVNS come from the germline V gene. The V end was cut by 3 bases, the J end by 4 bases, with 12 bases between. The CDR3 DNA follows: TGTGCCAGCAGTGATCGGTGGGGAGGTAATGAAAAACTGTTTTTT. This translates into CASSDRWGGNEKLFF.

With regard to this clonotype: Since the CDR3 does not end with the conserved phenylalanine or tryptophan, this likely comes from a read error. The rearrangement joins TRBV7-6 to TRBJ2-5, with D perhaps TRBD2 (6 bases). This CDR3 has 17 residues. Looked up from germline, CDR1 is SGHVS and CDR2 is FNYEAQ. The CDR3 loop is CASSFSGGGLLQETQYL. The CDR3 DNA follows: TGTGCTAGCAGCTTTAGTGGGGGAGGACTCCTCCAAGAGACTCAGTACCTC.

In its sample, this clonotype was seen a few times. V is TRBV4-3 and J is TRBJ1-1; TRBD1 agrees at 12 bases. Unmatched junction bases numbered 7, after V lost 5 bases and J lost 3 bases. The germline gives CDR1 LGHNA, CDR2 YSLEER. The CDR3 contains 16 residues. CDR3 loop: CASSAPGQGADTEAFF. DNA for the CDR3: TGCGCCAGCAGCGCCCCGGGACAGGGGGCGGACACTGAAGCTTTCTTT.

A single count supports this clonotype. V gene TRBV11-1 combines with J gene TRBJ2-1; D uncertain. V was cut by 2 bases and J by 4 bases, with 9 bases left in between. Germline V gene sequence: CDR1 SGHAT, CDR2 FQDESV (reference sequence). This CDR3 contains 14 residues. The CDR3 nucleotides read TGTGCCAGCAGCTTATTAACGGGTTACAATGAGCAGTTCTTC. Translation: CASSLLTGYNEQFF.

This chain joins TRBV18 and TRBJ2-5; a possible D gene is TRBD2 (5 bases). Germline V gene sequence: CDR1 KGHSH, CDR2 LQKENI. Between the trimmed V and J ends, which lost 2 bases and 0 bases, there was a span of 7 bases. The CDR3 consists of 14 residues. The CDR3 DNA reads as TGTGCCAGCTCACCAGGGGAGTACCAAGAGACCCAGTACTTC. This gives the protein CASSPGEYQETQYF.

Ten or more counts support this clonotype. The chain combines TRBV11-1 with TRBJ1-1; TRBD1 might be the D (6 bases). Trimming took 2 bases from V and 7 from J, leaving 14 bases between them. Germline V gene sequence: CDR1 SGHAT, CDR2 FQDESV (reference sequence). The CDR3 extends over 14 amino acids. This CDR3 reads CASSLTTGYIEAFF. In DNA form, the CDR3 reads TGTGCCAGCAGCTTAACGACAGGTTATATTGAAGCTTTCTTT.

The genes are TRBV15 and TRBJ1-4; D uncertain. V was clipped by 0 bases and J by 2 bases, with 10 bases between them. The CDR3 length is 16 residues. CDR1 is LNHNV and CDR2 is YYDKDF in the germline V gene (reference sequence). As DNA, the CDR3 is TGTGCCACCAGCAGAGACCGGACTAATACTAATGAAAAACTGTTTTTT. It translates to CATSRDRTNTNEKLFF. The full variable domain, rest sourced from reference TRBV15 and TRBJ1-4, is DAMVIQNPRYQVTQFGKPVTLSCSQTLNHNVMYWYQQKSSQAPKLLFHYYDKDFNNEADTPDNFQSRRPNTSFCFLDIRSPGLGDTAMYLCATSRDRTNTNEKLFFGSGTQLSVL.

This clonotype occurred once. The chain couples TRBV29-1 to TRBJ1-4; possibly TRBD1 for D (5 bases). Trimming removed 3 bases at V and 10 bases at J, with 9 bases between. Germline-derived CDR1 and CDR2 are SQVTM and ANQGSEA. CDR3 length: 11 amino acids. The CDR3 coding sequence is TGCAGCGTTGACCAGGGAGTAAAACTGTTTTTT. Translated, it gives CSVDQGVKLFF.

There are a few counts of this clonotype. This chain uses TRBV6-6 with TRBJ2-1, with TRBD2 matching 8 bases. V lost 0 bases and J lost 0; bases outside the gene matches: 16. The CDR3 runs to 21 residues. CDR1 and CDR2 (germline): MNHNY, SVGAGI (reference sequence). This CDR3 reads CASSYSMIAGPPSGSYNEQFF. The CDR3 DNA is TGTGCCAGCAGTTACTCGATGATAGCGGGGCCCCCCTCTGGCTCCTACAATGAGCAGTTCTTC.

CDR3 sequence reads: CASSLVEMNTEAFF. The CDR3 DNA follows: TGCGCCAGCAGCTTGGTGGAGATGAACACTGAAGCTTTCTTT. The chain joins TRBV5-1 to TRBJ1-1; no firm D call. The CDR3 contains 14 residues. The germline CDR1 and CDR2 sequences are SGHRS and YFSETQ. Trimming pared 0 bases from V and 0 bases from J, leaving 6 bases between.

This chain links TRBV15 with TRBJ2-7; 10 bases match TRBD1. Trimming removed 5 bases from V and 5 bases from J; junction bases left unmatched: 6. CDR3 length: 14 residues. Germline V gene lookup returns CDR1 LNHNV and CDR2 YYDKDF (reference sequence). The CDR3 bases are TGTGCCACCAGCCGAGCCGGGACAGGGGACGAGCAGTACTTC. Translation: CATSRAGTGDEQYF. The full variable domain, rest sourced from reference TRBV15 and TRBJ2-7, is DAMVIQNPRYQVTQFGKPVTLSCSQTLNHNVMYWYQQKSSQAPKLLFHYYDKDFNNEADTPDNFQSRRPNTSFCFLDIRSPGLGDTAMYLCATSRAGTGDEQYFGPGTRLTVT.